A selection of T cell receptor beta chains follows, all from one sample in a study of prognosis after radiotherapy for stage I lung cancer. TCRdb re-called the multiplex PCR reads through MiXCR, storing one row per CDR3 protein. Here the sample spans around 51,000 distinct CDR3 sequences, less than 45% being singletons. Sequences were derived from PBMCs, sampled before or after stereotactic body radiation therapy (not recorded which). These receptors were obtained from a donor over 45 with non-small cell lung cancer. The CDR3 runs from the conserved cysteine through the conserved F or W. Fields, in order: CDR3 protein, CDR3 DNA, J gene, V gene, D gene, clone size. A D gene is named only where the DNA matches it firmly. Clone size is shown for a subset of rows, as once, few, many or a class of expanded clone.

CASSSILAGAFEQYF	TGTGCCAGCAGTTCGATACTAGCGGGAGCTTTCGAGCAGTACTTC	TRBJ2-7	TRBV6-5	TRBD2	many
CAWRANGASEQYF	TGTGCCTGGAGAGCGAATGGGGCGAGTGAGCAGTACTTC	TRBJ2-7	TRBV30	-	once
CASSPTSGAPEQFF	TGCGCCAGCAGCCCGACTAGCGGAGCTCCCGAGCAGTTCTTC	TRBJ2-1	TRBV5-1	TRBD2	many
CASSLTSGSNEQFF	TGCGCCAGCAGCCTAACTAGCGGGAGTAATGAGCAGTTCTTC	TRBJ2-1	TRBV5-1	TRBD2	many
CASSVGQGSTDTQYF	TGTGCCAGCAGCGTAGGGCAGGGAAGCACAGATACGCAGTATTTT	TRBJ2-3	TRBV9	-	many
CASSQAGDRASEKLFF	TGTGCCAGCAGCCAAGCCGGCGACAGAGCATCTGAAAAACTGTTTTTT	TRBJ1-4	TRBV14	-	many
CASSQVSRGNTIYF	TGCGCCAGCAGCCAAGTGAGCAGAGGAAACACCATATATTTT	TRBJ1-3	TRBV4-3	-	many
CASSAGTGELFF	TGTGCCAGCAGCGCCGGGACCGGGGAGCTGTTTTTT	TRBJ2-2	TRBV11-1	-	many
CASSPDRGYEQYF	TGCGCCAGCAGCCCCGACAGGGGGTACGAGCAGTACTTC	TRBJ2-7	TRBV5-1	TRBD1	-
CASSSGEGRAKNIQYF	TGTGCCAGCAGCTCAGGGGAGGGCCGAGCCAAAAACATTCAGTACTTC	TRBJ2-4	TRBV7-2	-	many
CASSIGGIAIGEQYF	TGCGCCAGCAGCATCGGCGGAATTGCAATAGGGGAGCAGTACTTC	TRBJ2-7	TRBV5-1	-	many
CASSLSGGRACTQYF	TGCGCCAGCAGCTTATCGGGAGGAAGGGCATGTACGCAGTATTTT	TRBJ2-3	TRBV5-1	TRBD2	-
CASSLGDNNEQFF	TGCGCCAGCAGCTTGGGCGATAACAATGAGCAGTTCTTC	TRBJ2-1	TRBV5-1	-	medium-sized
CASSERESSYNEQFF	TGTGCCAGCAGTGAACGGGAAAGCTCCTACAATGAGCAGTTCTTC	TRBJ2-1	TRBV2	-	many
CASSERVPTRGNEKLFF	TGTGCCAGCAGTGAAAGGGTGCCCACGAGGGGGAATGAAAAACTGTTTTTT	TRBJ1-4	TRBV2	-	-
CASIPRGQESYEQYF	TGTGCCAGCATCCCTCGTGGGCAGGAGTCCTACGAGCAGTACTTC	TRBJ2-7	TRBV11-3	-	-
CASSLFGRGEQYF	TGTGCCAGCAGTTTATTCGGGAGGGGGGAGCAGTACTTC	TRBJ2-7	TRBV27	TRBD2	many
CASSQDRGRGHGYTF	TGTGCCAGCAGCCAAGATCGAGGACGCGGTCATGGCTACACCTTC	TRBJ1-2	TRBV3-1	-	-
CASSLPASETQYF	TGTGCCAGCAGCTTGCCGGCCAGCGAGACCCAGTACTTC	TRBJ2-5	TRBV5-6	-	many
CASSLGPLEWSIQYF	TGTGCCAGCAGCTTAGGTCCCCTAGAGTGGAGCATTCAGTACTTC	TRBJ2-4	TRBV7-3	-	-
CASSLRSQLAGASNTGELFF	TGTGCCAGCAGCCTCCGCTCCCAACTAGCGGGAGCCTCGAACACCGGGGAGCTGTTTTTT	TRBJ2-2	TRBV11-2	TRBD2	many
CASSGDGNTIYF	TGTGCCAGCAGCGGGGACGGAAACACCATATATTTT	TRBJ1-3	TRBV5-4	-	many
CASKIGRWDTEAFF	TGTGCCAGCAAAATCGGACGGTGGGACACTGAAGCTTTCTTT	TRBJ1-1	TRBV6-1	-	many
CATSDPQFRAGELLF	TGTGCCACCAGTGACCCACAGTTCCGAGCCGGGGAGCTGCTTTTT	TRBJ2-2	TRBV24-1	-	-
CASAFALDGELFF	TGTGCCAGCGCCTTTGCGTTAGACGGGGAGCTGTTTTTT	TRBJ2-2	TRBV12-3/TRBV12-4	-	many
CASSLGRGDAGTNSYNEQFF	TGTGCCAGCAGCTTAGGCAGAGGAGACGCGGGGACTAACTCCTACAATGAGCAGTTCTTC	TRBJ2-1	TRBV7-2	TRBD2	many
CAWSGTVGMNTEAFF	TGTGCCTGGAGTGGTACAGTTGGTATGAACACTGAAGCTTTCTTT	TRBJ1-1	TRBV30	-	once
CASSQRTVSYEQYF	TGTGCCAGCAGCCAAAGGACGGTGTCCTACGAGCAGTACTTC	TRBJ2-7	TRBV3-1	-	many
CASSQDNPLDTQYF	TGTGCCAGCAGCCAAGATAACCCACTGGATACGCAGTATTTT	TRBJ2-3	TRBV14	-	-
CASSQGLAGDEQFF	TGTGCCAGCAGCCAGGGACTAGCGGGAGATGAGCAGTTCTTC	TRBJ2-1	TRBV4-2	TRBD2	many
CASSTRTAETQYF	TGTGCCAGCAGCACCAGGACAGCCGAGACCCAGTACTTC	TRBJ2-5	TRBV12-3/TRBV12-4	-	few
CASSKEKLFF	TGTGCCAGTAGTAAAGAAAAACTGTTTTTT	TRBJ1-4	TRBV19	-	many
CASSDSSSTDTQYF	TGTGCCAGCTCGGACAGCAGTAGCACAGATACGCAGTATTTT	TRBJ2-3	TRBV5-6	-	-
CAISESGQGVWYGYTF	TGTGCCATCAGTGAGTCTGGACAGGGGGTTTGGTATGGCTACACCTTC	TRBJ1-2	TRBV10-3	TRBD1	many
CASSEGTEGSPLHF	TGTGCCAGCAGCGAAGGGACAGAGGGTTCACCCCTCCACTTT	TRBJ1-6	TRBV5-4	TRBD1	many
CAWRGDDSPLHF	TGTGCCTGGAGGGGTGACGATTCACCCCTCCACTTT	TRBJ1-6	TRBV30	-	many
CASSSNEVEGFEQYF	TGTGCCAGCAGCTCCAACGAGGTGGAGGGTTTCGAGCAGTACTTC	TRBJ2-7	TRBV7-8	-	many
CASSLTLRGEEFF	TGTGCCAGCAGCTTAACTCTTAGGGGAGAAGAGTTCTTC	TRBJ2-1	TRBV7-2	-	-
CASSSGLVRETQYF	TGTGCCAGCAGCTCAGGACTAGTGAGGGAGACCCAGTACTTC	TRBJ2-5	TRBV7-2	TRBD2	many
CASSAVLAGAFGTDTQYF	TGTGCCAGCAGCGCGGTACTAGCGGGAGCCTTTGGCACAGATACGCAGTATTTT	TRBJ2-3	TRBV5-4	TRBD2	-
CASKTQGDGYTF	TGTGCCAGCAAAACACAGGGGGACGGCTACACCTTC	TRBJ1-2	TRBV6-1	TRBD1	many
CASSLNYEQYF	TGTGCCAGCAGCTTGAACTACGAGCAGTACTTC	TRBJ2-7	TRBV6-1	-	many